There are many counts of the clone carrying this T cell receptor (beta chain). These data belong to a study of identical twins. It was template switching that added a universal primer site, and there were unique molecular identifiers on the cDNA. One entry per CDR3 protein results from TCRdb running MiXCR on the 5' RACE reads. The data show some 900,000 distinct CDR3 sequences, about 12% seen once. The CDR3 loop spans 13 amino acids. Germline CDR1 and CDR2: SEHNR and FQNEAQ (reference sequence). V was clipped by 1 base and J by 7 bases, with 8 bases between them. The same sample was also used in a study of yellow fever vaccine responses in identical twins.

The TCR sequence derives from a woman between 18 and 30 years old in good health. The sample taken for sequencing was PBMCs. V is TRBV7-9 and J is TRBJ1-5, with D uncertain. In DNA form, the CDR3 reads TGTGCCAGCAGCTTAGTGGATGGACAGCCCCAGCATTTT. It encodes CASSLVDGQPQHF.